This T cell receptor beta chain derives from a study of high-grade serous ovarian cancer treatment subgroups. In the study overall: Samples averaged around 13,000 reads and over 6,000 unique TCR beta rearrangements.

The tumor samples were collected prior to definitive surgery or chemotherapy. Broader study findings: Same-patient tumor repertoires overlapped at about 0.11 to 0.8; different patients barely overlapped.

In germline, CDR1 is SGHTA, CDR2 FQGNSA. V lost 4 bases, J lost 5 bases, and 14 bases lay in between. This CDR3 is 14 amino acids long. Comment on this clone: What it binds is not known.

The protocol was immunoSEQ multiplex PCR, while the TCRdb copy is restricted to in-frame clones and leaves out a portion. The sample records more than 10,000 clones, 68% being singletons. The clonotype comes from a human donor with high-grade serous ovarian cancer. The V and J genes are TRBV7-2 and TRBJ2-5; D assignment may be TRBD1 or TRBD2 (5 bases each). Sequencing was done on a sample of tumor tissue. Written as DNA, the CDR3 is TGTGCCAGCAGCTCCCTAGGGACGAGGGAGACCCAGTACTTC. Translated, it gives CASSSLGTRETQYF.